This T cell receptor (beta chain) came from a study of cytomegalovirus exposure and HLA in healthy donors. Study observations and caveats: Cytomegalovirus-associated status was assigned to 150 to 200 TCR beta chains.

Primers included in the PCR were 60 Vbeta and 13 Jbeta primers. Profiled with immunoSEQ multiplex PCR; TCRdb holds only in-frame clones, not every one. The data contain more than 90,000 clones, 82% of them singletons. Of note for this clone: Its specificity is unknown.

The V gene's germline CDR1 is KGHSH and CDR2 LQKENI. CDR3 length equals 14 residues. Trimming left V 6 bases short and J 1 base short, with 12 bases between. The sequenced sample was PBMCs. This sequence was found in a man aged 45-65 years in good health and CMV-seronegative. The chain joins TRBV18 to TRBJ1-1, with D perhaps TRBD1 (6 bases). The CDR3 reads CASSAGEGNTEAFF. The CDR3 coding sequence is TGTGCCAGCTCCGCAGGGGAAGGGAACACTGAAGCTTTCTTT.